Below, one T cell receptor beta chain is given with its context. Generated by immunoSEQ multiplex PCR, the TCRdb table keeps only in-frame clones and is missing some. Of 200,000 to 250,000 clones listed, about 94% were seen once; the top ten hold around 0.84%. The data belong to a study of blood T cell repertoires in COVID-19. As for the study in general: Material from acute and convalescent COVID-19 was sourced from the United States, Italy and Spain.

This TCR was sampled from a man in his sixties with COVID-19, enrolled during active disease. Sequenced input: peripheral blood.

The CDR3 DNA sequence: TGTGCCAGCAGCCAAGACTCCGGGTATAGTAGTGATCAGCCCCAGCATTTT. Protein product: CASSQDSGYSSDQPQHF. This rearrangement joins TRBV3-1 (or the pseudogene TRBV3-2) to TRBJ1-5; D is ambiguous. Germline lookup yields CDR1 LGHDT and CDR2 YNNKEL (reference sequence). The V gene lost 0 bases and the J gene lost 5 bases, with 17 bases spanning the gap. There are 17 residues in the CDR3.